Below, 9 T cell receptor beta chains from the same sample are listed, as sequenced in a study of monozygotic twins with inflammatory bowel disease. Each CDR3 protein gets one entry in TCRdb, which reprocessed the 5' RACE reads and gives no DNA. Its table lists some 160,000 distinct CDR3 sequences. The sample consisted of blood. Every receptor here comes from a human donor with ulcerative colitis or Crohn's disease, or a healthy co-twin of an affected twin (not recorded which).

The rearrangement uses TRBV19 and TRBJ1-2; no DNA is available, so the TRBD1 call from TCRdb remains unchecked. Germline loops: CDR1 LNHDA, CDR2 SQIVND (reference sequence). The CDR3 spans 15 residues. This CDR3 reads CACSIGEPTNYGYTF.

The chain combines TRBV5-1 with TRBJ2-5; TCRdb outputs TRBD1, but without DNA this stays unchecked. Germline V gene data show CDR1 as SGHRS and CDR2 as YFSETQ. The CDR3 has 17 amino acids. CDR3 protein: CASSLFQGALLWETQYF.

CDR3 region: CSVERTYQETQYF. This chain links TRBV29-1 with TRBJ2-5; the D call from TCRdb, TRBD2, cannot be confirmed without DNA. CDR3 size: 13 residues. Germline-derived CDR1 and CDR2 are SQVTM and ANQGSEA. The whole variable domain, remainder taken from reference TRBV29-1 and TRBJ2-5, is SAVISQKPSRDICQRGTSLTIQCQVDSQVTMMFWYRQQPGQSLTLIATANQGSEATYESGFVIDKFPISRPNLTFSTLTVSNMSPEDSSIYLCSVERTYQETQYFGPGTRLLVL.

The chain couples TRBV18 to TRBJ1-1; TCRdb's D gene call, TRBD1, goes unchecked for lack of DNA. CDR3 length: 13 residues. In germline, CDR1 is KGHSH, CDR2 LQKENI. This CDR3 is CASSSRELAEAFF.

The chain combines TRBV20-1 with TRBJ1-5; TCRdb picks TRBD1, but there is no DNA to check that call. Germline V gene lookup returns CDR1 DFQATT and CDR2 SNEGSKA (reference sequence). The CDR3 is made up of 14 amino acids. CDR3 region: CSARNRGGNQPQHF.

The chain carries TRBV30 and TRBJ1-2; TCRdb proposes TRBD1, but this gene call is untestable without DNA. This CDR3 contains 14 residues. Germline V gene lookup returns CDR1 GTSNPN and CDR2 SVGIG (reference sequence). CDR3 amino acids: CAWSLSTGHYGYTF. The whole variable domain, remainder taken from reference TRBV30 and TRBJ1-2, is SQTIHQWPATLVQPVGSPLSLECTVEGTSNPNLYWYRQAAGRGLQLLFYSVGIGQISSEVPQNLSASRPQDRQFILSSKKLLLSDSGFYLCAWSLSTGHYGYTFGSGTRLTVV.

The chain employs TRBV18 and TRBJ1-2; without DNA, the TCRdb call of TRBD1 cannot be checked. The CDR3 totals 13 residues. Germline CDR1 is KGHSH and CDR2 is LQKENI. The CDR3 sequence: CASSPGTEGGYTF.

The chain employs TRBV5-1 and TRBJ2-2; TCRdb returns TRBD2, unconfirmable since there is no DNA. This CDR3 contains 16 residues. Per the germline V gene, CDR1 is SGHRS and CDR2 is YFSETQ. The CDR3 loop reads CASSIETSLVTGELFF.

The chain is built from TRBV28 and TRBJ2-2; the D call of TRBD1 rests on TCRdb alone, since no DNA is present to check it. The germline CDR1 and CDR2 sequences are MDHEN and SYDVKM. CDR3 length: 15 amino acids. CDR3: CASTPSGQNTGELFF.